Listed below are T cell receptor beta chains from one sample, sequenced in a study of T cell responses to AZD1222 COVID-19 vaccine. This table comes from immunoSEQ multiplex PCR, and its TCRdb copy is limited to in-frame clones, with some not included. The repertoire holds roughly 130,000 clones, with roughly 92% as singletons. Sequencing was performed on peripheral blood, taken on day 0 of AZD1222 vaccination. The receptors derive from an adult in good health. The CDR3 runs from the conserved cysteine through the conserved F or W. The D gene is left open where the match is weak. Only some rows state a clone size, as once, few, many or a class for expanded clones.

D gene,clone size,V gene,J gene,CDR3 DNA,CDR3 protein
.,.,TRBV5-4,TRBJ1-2,TGTGCCAGCAGCTTAAATGCCGCTAGGCATGGCTACACCTTC,CASSLNAARHGYTF
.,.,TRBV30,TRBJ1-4,TGTGCCTGGAACCAAGGGACGGAGGACGGGGAAAAACTGTTTTTT,CAWNQGTEDGEKLFF
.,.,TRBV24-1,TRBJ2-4,TGTGCCACCAGTGACCCAGGTCATGGGAGCTCGGAGAAAAACATTCAGTACTTC,CATSDPGHGSSEKNIQYF
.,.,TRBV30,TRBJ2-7,TGTGCCGGAAAGACGGGATACGAGCAGTACTTC,CAGKTGYEQYF
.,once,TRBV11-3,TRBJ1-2,TGTGCCAGCAGCTCCACCTTACAACAGGGCTATGGCTACACCTTC,CASSSTLQQGYGYTF
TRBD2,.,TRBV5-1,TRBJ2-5,TGCGCCAGCAGCTTCGAATTAGCGGGGGCCCAAGAGACCCAGTACTTC,CASSFELAGAQETQYF
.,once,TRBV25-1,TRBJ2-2,TGTGCCAGCAGTGACCCCGGTGGCGGGGAGCTGTTTTTT,CASSDPGGGELFF
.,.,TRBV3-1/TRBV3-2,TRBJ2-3,TGTGCCAGCAGCCAAGAGGGAACCTTGAGCACAGATACGCAGTATTTT,CASSQEGTLSTDTQYF
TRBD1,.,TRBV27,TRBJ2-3,TGTGCCAGCAGTCGACAGGGTTCCCGAGATACGCAGTATTTT,CASSRQGSRDTQYF
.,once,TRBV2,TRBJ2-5,TGTGCCGGAGGGAGGGAGACCCAGTACTTC,CAGGRETQYF
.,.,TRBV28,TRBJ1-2,TGTGCCAGCACCATATTGGGGGGGAACTATGGCTACACCTTC,CASTILGGNYGYTF
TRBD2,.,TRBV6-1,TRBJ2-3,TGTGCCAGCAGTGGGGGGGGACTAGCTGAGAGCACAGATACGCAGTATTTT,CASSGGGLAESTDTQYF
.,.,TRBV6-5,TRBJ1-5,TGTGCCAGCACAGGATTTCCCATGGGGAATCAGCCCCAGCATTTT,CASTGFPMGNQPQHF
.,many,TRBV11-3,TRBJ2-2,TGTGCCAGCAGCTTAGACGGGTACACCGGGGAGCTGTTTTTT,CASSLDGYTGELFF
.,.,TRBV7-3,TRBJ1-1,TGTGCCAGCAGCTCCGTAGTAAACACTGAAGCTTTCTTT,CASSSVVNTEAFF
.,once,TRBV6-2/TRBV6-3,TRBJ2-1,TGTGCCAGCAGTTACTCGGGGGGGGGCGGTTACAATGAGCAGTTCTTC,CASSYSGGGGYNEQFF
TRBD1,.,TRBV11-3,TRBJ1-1,TGTGCCAGCAGCCCCGGGACAGGGCGGGGGAACACTGAAGCTTTCTTT,CASSPGTGRGNTEAFF
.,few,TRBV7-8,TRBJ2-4,TGTGCCAGCTCCGAGGGGGCCAAAAACATTCAGTACTTC,CASSEGAKNIQYF
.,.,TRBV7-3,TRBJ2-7,TGTGCCAGCAGCTTAATTGGGGACCGTGGGTACGAGCAGTACTTC,CASSLIGDRGYEQYF
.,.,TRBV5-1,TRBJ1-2,TGCGCCAGCAGCTTGGCCGGGGGGACCGCTAACTATGGCTACACCTTC,CASSLAGGTANYGYTF
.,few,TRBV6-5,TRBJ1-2,TGTGCCAGCAGTTACCGAGAGGCGGGGTATGGCTACACCTTC,CASSYREAGYGYTF
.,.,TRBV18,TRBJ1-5,TGTGCCAGCTCACCGGACAGTAGCAATCAGCCCCAGCATTTT,CASSPDSSNQPQHF
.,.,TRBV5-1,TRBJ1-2,TGCGCCAGCAGCTTGGACCAGGGGCAGGGCTACACCTTC,CASSLDQGQGYTF
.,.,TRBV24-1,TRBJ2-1,TGTGCCACCAGTGGGGCGGGGGCAGAAAAATACAATGAGCAGTTCTTC,CATSGAGAEKYNEQFF
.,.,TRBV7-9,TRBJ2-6,TGTGCCAGCAGCCTGACGGCCTCTGGGGCCAACGTCCTGACTTTC,CASSLTASGANVLTF
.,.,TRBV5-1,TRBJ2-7,TGCGCCAGCAGCTTGGGACGGGGCGAGCAGTACTTC,CASSLGRGEQYF
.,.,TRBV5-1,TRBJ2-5,TGCGCCAGCAGCACAGTAGAGGGAAAAGAGACCCAGTACTTC,CASSTVEGKETQYF
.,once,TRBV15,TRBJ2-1,TGTGCCACCAGCAGAGACCGAAACAATGAGCAGTTCTTC,CATSRDRNNEQFF
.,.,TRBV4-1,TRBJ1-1,TGCGCCAGCAGCCGCGCTAGTATGAATGAAGCTTTCTTT,CASSRASMNEAFF
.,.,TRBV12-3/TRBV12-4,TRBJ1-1,TGTGCCAGCAGTTGGAGTATGGACACTGAAGCTTTCTTT,CASSWSMDTEAFF
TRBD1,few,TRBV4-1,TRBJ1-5,TGCGCCAGCAGCCAGGCCGGGACAGGCCAGCCCCAGCATTTT,CASSQAGTGQPQHF
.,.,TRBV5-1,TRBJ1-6,TGCGCCAGCAGCTTGGGGCAGGGGACCTATTCACCCCTCCACTTT,CASSLGQGTYSPLHF
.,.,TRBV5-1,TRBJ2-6,TGCGCCAGCAGCTTAGGTTCTGGGGCCAACGTCCTGACTTTC,CASSLGSGANVLTF
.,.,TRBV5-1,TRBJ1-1,TGCGCCAGCAGCCTACAGGGATTTGAGAGCACTGAAGCTTTCTTT,CASSLQGFESTEAFF
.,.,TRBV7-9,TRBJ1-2,TGTGCCAGCAGCACAGGGAGCGGCTACACCTTC,CASSTGSGYTF
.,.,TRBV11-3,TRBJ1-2,TGTGCCAGCAGCTTCTCGGGGGGGGTGTCGGGCTACACCTTC,CASSFSGGVSGYTF
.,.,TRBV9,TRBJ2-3,TGTGCCAGCAGCCCCTTAGGGGGGCTAGCGACGTCGGGTACGCAGTATTTT,CASSPLGGLATSGTQYF
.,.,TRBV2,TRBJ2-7,TGTGCCAGCAGGGGACCCGAGAGGATCTACGAGCAGTACTTC,CASRGPERIYEQYF
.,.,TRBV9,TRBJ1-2,TGTGCCAGCAGCGCGGCCGGACAGACTAACTATGGCTACACCTTC,CASSAAGQTNYGYTF
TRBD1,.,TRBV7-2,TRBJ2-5,TGTGCCAGCAGGTTCCAGACAGGGATGGAGACCCAGTACTTC,CASRFQTGMETQYF
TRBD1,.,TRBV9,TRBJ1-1,TGTGCCAGCAGCGTCAGGGGGACTAACACTGAAGCTTTCTTT,CASSVRGTNTEAFF
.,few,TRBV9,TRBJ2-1,TGTGCCAGCAGCGTAAGAGGGGGGGCGCTTGAGCAGTTCTTC,CASSVRGGALEQFF
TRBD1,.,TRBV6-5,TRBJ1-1,TGTGCCAGCAGTCTGACAGGGTCCACTGAAGCTTTCTTT,CASSLTGSTEAFF
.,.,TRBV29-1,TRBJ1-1,TGCAGCGTTGATTTCTTGCGGGGGGGAACTGAAGCTTTCTTT,CSVDFLRGGTEAFF
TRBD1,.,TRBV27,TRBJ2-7,TGTGCCAGCAGTTTTGGGACAGGGAGCGACTACGAGCAGTACTTC,CASSFGTGSDYEQYF
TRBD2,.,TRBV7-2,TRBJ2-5,TGTGCCAGCAGCGGGCGGGCTGGGACTAGCGGTACTGAGGCCCAGTACTTC,CASSGRAGTSGTEAQYF
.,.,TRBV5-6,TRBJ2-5,TGTGCCAGCAGCTCGTCAGGGGTCCAAGAGACCCAGTACTTC,CASSSSGVQETQYF
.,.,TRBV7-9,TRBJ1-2,TGTGCCAGCAGCTATAACACGGAGGGCTACACCTTC,CASSYNTEGYTF
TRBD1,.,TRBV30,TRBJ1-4,TGTGCCTGGGTTAATCCCGGGGACAGTAGAAAACTGTTTTTT,CAWVNPGDSRKLFF
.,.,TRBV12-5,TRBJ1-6,TGTGCTAGTGGTTTGTACCGGCCGGATTCACCCCTCCACTTT,CASGLYRPDSPLHF
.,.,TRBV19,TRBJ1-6,TGTGCCAGTAGATTCAGAGACACTGACAATTCACCCCTCCACTTT,CASRFRDTDNSPLHF
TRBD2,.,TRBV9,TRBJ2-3,TGTGCCAGCAGCGTAGCCGCCGGGACTAGTCCCACAGATACGCAGTATTTT,CASSVAAGTSPTDTQYF
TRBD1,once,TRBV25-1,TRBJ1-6,TGTGCCAGCAGTGGTCCCGGGACAGGGGCATCACCCCTCCACTTT,CASSGPGTGASPLHF
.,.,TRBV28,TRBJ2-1,TGTGCCAGCAGTTTACCACTAGGTTTAGGTGAGCAGTTCTTC,CASSLPLGLGEQFF
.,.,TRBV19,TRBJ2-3,TGTGCCACTCGGACTGGATCCGCGGCAGATACGCAGTATTTT,CATRTGSAADTQYF